What follows is one T cell receptor (beta chain) and its context. CDR3 length equals 16 residues. Germline lookup yields CDR1 SGHNT and CDR2 YYREEE (reference sequence). The ends were cut back, 4 bases at V and 3 bases at J, with 20 bases in the middle. These data belong to a study of blood T cell repertoires in COVID-19. For the study at large: Samples representing acute and convalescent COVID-19 were sourced from the United States, Italy and Spain. Sources were T cells, B-cell-depleted T cells, or PBMCs; the material itself was cDNA or gDNA.

Authors' processing steps: How many nucleated cells were present was estimated from reference gene primer amplification. Profiling relied on immunoSEQ multiplex PCR, and the TCRdb table lists in-frame clones only, not all of them. That table supplies the V and J calls and clone size; D and trimming were determined from the DNA. The sample contains roughly 300,000 clones, 85% of which appear only once. What was sequenced was peripheral blood. The chain links TRBV5-4 to TRBJ2-7, with a tentative D call TRBD2 (5 bases). The source is a human donor in a cohort sampled during active COVID-19. CDR3 protein: CASSPEGPASNYEQYF. The CDR3 DNA reads as TGTGCCAGCAGCCCAGAGGGCCCTGCGTCCAACTACGAGCAGTACTTC.